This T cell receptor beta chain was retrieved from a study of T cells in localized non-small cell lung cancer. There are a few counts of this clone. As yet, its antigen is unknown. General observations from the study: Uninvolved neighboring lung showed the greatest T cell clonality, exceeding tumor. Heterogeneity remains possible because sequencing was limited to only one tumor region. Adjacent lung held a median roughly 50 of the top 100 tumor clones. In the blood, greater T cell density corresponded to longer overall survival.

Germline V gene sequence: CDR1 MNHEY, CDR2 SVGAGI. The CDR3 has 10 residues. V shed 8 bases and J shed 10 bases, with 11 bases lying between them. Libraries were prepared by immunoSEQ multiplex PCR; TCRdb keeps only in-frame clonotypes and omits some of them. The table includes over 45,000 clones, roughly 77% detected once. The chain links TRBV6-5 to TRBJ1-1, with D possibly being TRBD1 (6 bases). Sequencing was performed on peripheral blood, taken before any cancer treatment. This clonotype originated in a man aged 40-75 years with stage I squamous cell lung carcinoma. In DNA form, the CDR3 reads TGTGCCAGCGGGGAGACAGGAGCTTTCTTT. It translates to CASGETGAFF.